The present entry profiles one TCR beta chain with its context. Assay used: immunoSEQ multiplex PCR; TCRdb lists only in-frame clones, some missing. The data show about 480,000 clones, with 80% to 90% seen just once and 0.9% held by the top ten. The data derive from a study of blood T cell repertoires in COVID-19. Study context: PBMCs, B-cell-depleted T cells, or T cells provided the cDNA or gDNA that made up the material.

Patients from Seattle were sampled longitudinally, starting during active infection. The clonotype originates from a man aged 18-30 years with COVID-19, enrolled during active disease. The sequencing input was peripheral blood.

CDR3 DNA: TGTGCCAGTAGTATGGTAGCTGACACAGATACGCAGTATTTT. Translation gives CASSMVADTDTQYF. The chain links TRBV19 to TRBJ2-3; no firm D call. With 3 bases removed from V and 2 bases from J, the gap between germline ends came to 9 bases. CDR3 length: 14 amino acids. Germline V gene lookup returns CDR1 LNHDA and CDR2 SQIVND (reference sequence).